The 11 T cell receptor beta chains listed next were all sequenced from one sample in a study of T cells in Graves' hyperthyroidism and ophthalmopathy. Amplified TCR beta CDR3 regions derived from RNA transcripts. First-round RT-PCR with HTBI primers amplified the TCR CDR3 region. MiXCR, applied by TCRdb to the multiplex PCR reads, yields one record per CDR3 protein. Here the sample spans 640,000 or so distinct CDR3 sequences, roughly 14% being singletons. The source material was blood. Receptors were obtained from a middle-aged woman with Graves' ophthalmopathy.

This clonotype was counted a few times. The CDR3 DNA follows: TGTGCCAGCAGTTTCCTAAGCGGGAGGGAACTCCAAGAGACCCAGTACTTC. It translates to CASSFLSGRELQETQYF. The chain uses TRBV28 and TRBJ2-5, with 10 bases identical to TRBD2. The V gene's germline CDR1 is MDHEN and CDR2 SYDVKM. This CDR3 contains 17 residues. V shed 3 bases and J 1 base; nucleotides not matched to a gene: 8.

Ten or more counts support this clonotype. This chain uses TRBV19 with TRBJ1-5; the D gene is possibly TRBD1 (6 bases). The CDR3 is 16 amino acids. The V gene lost 6 bases and the J gene lost 0 bases, with 15 bases spanning the gap. Germline CDR1 and CDR2: LNHDA and SQIVND (reference sequence). The CDR3 protein is CASSVTGKYSNQPQHF. CDR3 sequence (DNA): TGTGCCAGTAGCGTTACAGGGAAATATAGCAATCAGCCCCAGCATTTT. The full variable domain, in which reference TRBV19 and TRBJ1-5 provide the parts outside the CDR3, is DGGITQSPKYLFRKEGQNVTLSCEQNLNHDAMYWYRQDPGQGLRLIYYSQIVNDFQKGDIAEGYSVSREKKESFPLTVTSAQKNPTAFYLCASSVTGKYSNQPQHFGDGTRLSIL.

In this sample, this clonotype turned up many times. V gene TRBV28 combines with J gene TRBJ2-7; D is uncertain. Trimming removed 3 bases at V and 5 bases at J, with 17 bases between. The CDR3 length is 15 residues. Per the germline V gene, CDR1 is MDHEN and CDR2 is SYDVKM. The CDR3 DNA follows: TGTGCCAGCAGTTTCACCTTTCGCCCAGAACACGAGCAGTACTTC. Amino acids: CASSFTFRPEHEQYF.

This clonotype was observed many times. V usage is TRBV20-1 and J usage is TRBJ2-7; 9 nucleotides agree with TRBD1. The CDR3 sequence is 14 residues long. Trimming at V came to 3 bases and at J to 3 bases, leaving 6 bases not matched to a gene. Germline CDR1 DFQATT, CDR2 SNEGSKA (reference sequence). The CDR3 bases are TGCAGTGCTAGGGGAACAGGGGGCAGCTACGAGCAGTACTTC. Translating gives CSARGTGGSYEQYF.

This clonotype was observed at least ten times. The CDR3 nucleotides are TGTGCCAGCAGCTTAGGAGGGGGCGTCACTGAAGCTTTCTTT. It translates to CASSLGGGVTEAFF. The rearrangement uses TRBV7-2 and TRBJ1-1; TRBD1 aligns across 7 bases. The length of the CDR3 is 14 residues. J lost 4 bases, V lost 1 base, and 3 bases had no gene match. In germline, CDR1 is SGHTA, CDR2 FQGNSA.

This clonotype occurred many times. The chain uses TRBV6-5 and TRBJ2-7, with D possibly being TRBD2 (5 bases). Germline CDR1 reads MNHEY; CDR2 reads SVGAGI. The CDR3 spans 13 residues. Trimming stripped 4 bases from V and 9 bases from J, with 16 bases between. CDR3 amino acids: CASSSQPTEGQYF. DNA of the CDR3: TGTGCCAGCAGTTCGCAACCTACTGAGGGGCAGTACTTC.

The J gene is TRBJ2-7, the V gene TRBV6-2 or TRBV6-3; TRBD2 matches at 13 bases. The CDR3 has 17 amino acids. Trimming took 5 bases from V and 7 from J; bases not matched to a gene: 14. Germline loops: CDR1 MNHEY, CDR2 SVGEGT. CDR3 in amino acids: CASSRPSTSGRTGEQYF. As DNA, the CDR3 is TGTGCCAGCAGTCGACCTTCGACTAGCGGGAGGACGGGAGAGCAGTACTTC.

The chain employs TRBV4-1 and TRBJ2-2, with D perhaps TRBD2 (5 bases). Trimming pared 1 base from V and 4 bases from J, leaving 16 bases between. The CDR3 runs 17 residues. Germline V lookup: CDR1 MGHRA, CDR2 YSYEKL. CDR3 DNA: TGCGCCAGCAGCCAAGTTCAACTAGTAGAATCCACCGGGGAGCTGTTTTTT. This translates into CASSQVQLVESTGELFF.

Worth noting for this clonotype: Since no conserved phenylalanine or tryptophan closes the CDR3, a read error is the likely cause. V gene TRBV29-1 combines with J gene TRBJ1-1, with a weak D call TRBD1 (6 bases). Trimming pared 1 base from V and 5 bases from J, leaving 26 bases between. The CDR3 spans 18 residues. The germline V gene has CDR1 SQVTM and CDR2 ANQGSEA. In DNA, the CDR3 is TGCAGCGTTGAAGCCCTTACCGGGACACCAGCCGGGGCGACTGAAGCTTTCCTT. As protein: CSVEALTGTPAGATEAFL.

The chain links TRBV28 to TRBJ2-4; TRBD1 might be the D (6 bases). In germline, CDR1 is MDHEN, CDR2 SYDVKM. CDR3 length: 15 residues. V lost 11 bases and J lost 1, with 18 bases in between. In DNA form, the CDR3 reads TGTGCCGCAGGGGACGTTGTGGATGCCAAAAACATTCAGTACTTC. This sequence encodes CAAGDVVDAKNIQYF.

This clonotype was detected many times. This chain uses TRBV6-5 with TRBJ2-7; D remains unclear. Germline V lookup: CDR1 MNHEY, CDR2 SVGAGI. With 3 bases removed from V and 5 bases from J, the gap between germline ends came to 11 bases. The CDR3 is made up of 13 amino acids. The CDR3 sequence is CASSYGLQNEQYF. The CDR3 DNA is TGTGCCAGCAGTTATGGGCTACAGAACGAGCAGTACTTC.